This T cell receptor (beta chain) was documented in a study of cytomegalovirus exposure and HLA in healthy donors. The germline V and J ends were trimmed by 0 bases and 5 bases, with 10 bases remaining between them. This CDR3 comprises 15 residues. The germline gives CDR1 MNHEY, CDR2 SVGAGI. Overall study results and limits: It is likely that the observed cluster of highly shared sequence variants was a sequencing artifact.

A remark on this clone: Its target is not known.

The PCR contained 60 Vbeta and 13 Jbeta primers. Measured with immunoSEQ multiplex PCR; TCRdb has only the in-frame clones, and not every one. The table for this sample gives about 200,000 clones. Material for sequencing was PBMCs. J is TRBJ1-4 and V is TRBV6-5; D ambiguous. This receptor was obtained from a boy between 10 and 17 years old in good health and CMV-seronegative. Here the CDR3 reads CASSYSGPLNEKLFF. DNA for the CDR3: TGTGCCAGCAGTTACTCTGGGCCTTTGAATGAAAAACTGTTTTTT.